This T cell receptor beta chain comes out of a study of blood T cell repertoires in COVID-19. For the study at large: COVID-19 samples collected from the United States, Italy and Spain covered acute and convalescent phases.

V was shortened by 2 bases and J by 2 bases, with 11 bases between the two germline ends. The V gene's germline CDR1 is SGHRS and CDR2 YFSETQ. The CDR3 has 15 residues. Methods used by the authors: The assay estimated nucleated cells by amplifying reference gene primers. Method: immunoSEQ multiplex PCR; TCRdb's copy keeps in-frame clones and lacks some. Clonal size and the V and J genes are those of that table, whereas D and trimming came from the DNA. The sample contains approximately 100,000 clones, around 75% of which appear only once. The clonotype was recovered from a woman aged 80 or older with active or convalescent COVID-19. Sequences were obtained from peripheral blood. The rearrangement uses TRBV5-1 and TRBJ2-1; D perhaps matches TRBD2 (6 bases). The CDR3 here is CASSLGLATYNEQFF. Here the CDR3 DNA reads TGCGCCAGCAGCTTAGGGCTAGCGACCTACAATGAGCAGTTCTTC.